The rows below give T cell receptor beta chains drawn from one sample of a study of blood T cells in healthy people across ages. TCRdb re-analysed the 5' RACE reads in MiXCR, keeping a single row per CDR3 protein. This sample carries 1,300,000 or so distinct CDR3 sequences, approximately 60% of them seen once, and the ten largest clones take 5.5% to 8%. Specimen: blood. Receptors were obtained from a man aged 18 to 30 in good health. The CDR3 runs from the conserved cysteine through the conserved F or W. A D gene is named only where the DNA matches it firmly. Clone sizes are given selectively: once, few, many, or a class where the clone is expanded.

D gene,J gene,clone size,V gene,CDR3 length,CDR3 protein,CDR3 DNA
TRBD1,TRBJ2-5,few,TRBV28,14,CASSSFRDRETQYF,TGTGCCAGCAGCTCCTTCAGGGACAGAGAGACCCAGTACTTC
-,TRBJ1-2,-,TRBV29-1,13,CSVGLRGDYGYTF,TGCAGCGTTGGATTAAGAGGGGACTATGGCTACACCTTC
-,TRBJ2-3,-,TRBV7-9,13,CASSMVNGDTQYF,TGTGCCAGCAGCATGGTGAATGGAGATACGCAGTATTTT
-,TRBJ1-2,-,TRBV4-3,17,CASSQERVTPSNYGYTF,TGCGCCAGCAGCCAAGAACGTGTGACACCATCTAACTATGGCTACACCTTC
-,TRBJ2-3,-,TRBV4-1,16,CASSQYPRGTPDTQYF,TGCGCCAGCAGCCAATACCCGCGGGGTACCCCGGATACGCAGTATTTT
-,TRBJ1-2,-,TRBV4-1,12,CASSQDTRSYTF,TGCGCCAGCAGCCAAGATACCCGGAGCTACACCTTC
TRBD1,TRBJ1-3,-,TRBV12-3/TRBV12-4,15,CASSSGQLSGNTIYF,TGTGCCAGCAGCTCGGGACAGCTCTCTGGAAACACCATATATTTT
-,TRBJ2-5,many,TRBV29-1,13,CSVEEGLMETQYF,TGCAGCGTTGAAGAAGGTCTAATGGAGACCCAGTACTTC
TRBD2,TRBJ2-3,-,TRBV3-1,18,CASSHQFGASGDTDTQYF,TGTGCCAGCAGCCACCAATTCGGGGCTAGCGGGGACACAGATACGCAGTATTTT
-,TRBJ2-7,few,TRBV6-6,14,CASSRPADPYEQYF,TGTGCCAGCAGTAGGCCGGCAGACCCCTACGAGCAGTACTTC
-,TRBJ1-2,-,TRBV29-1,12,CSVEIGQRGYTF,TGCAGCGTTGAAATTGGGCAGCGTGGCTACACCTTC
-,TRBJ2-5,-,TRBV7-8,13,CASSPVGPAQQYF,TGTGCCAGCAGCCCCGTCGGTCCCGCGCAGCAGTACTTC
-,TRBJ2-5,-,TRBV7-8,14,CASRHLEGQETQYF,TGTGCCAGCAGACACTTAGAGGGACAAGAGACCCAGTACTTC
TRBD1,TRBJ2-3,few,TRBV7-6,15,CASSRTGGYTDTQYF,TGTGCCAGCAGCCGGACAGGTGGATACACAGATACGCAGTATTTT
-,TRBJ1-4,-,TRBV20-1,14,CSARPTGTAEKLFF,TGCAGTGCTAGACCTACTGGGACTGCAGAAAAACTGTTTTTT
-,TRBJ1-1,few,TRBV4-2,15,CASSQDGAGNTEAFF,TGTGCCAGCAGCCAAGATGGGGCAGGGAACACTGAAGCTTTCTTT
TRBD2,TRBJ2-1,few,TRBV29-1,15,CSVLLAGGSYNEQFF,TGCAGCGTTCTCCTAGCGGGGGGCTCCTACAATGAGCAGTTCTTC